This is a list of T cell receptor beta chains from one sample in a study of blood T cell repertoires in COVID-19. Method: immunoSEQ multiplex PCR; TCRdb's copy keeps in-frame clones and lacks some. The sample comprises some 120,000 clones, about 88% of which are singletons, and 3.5% to 5.5% rests with the top ten. Sequencing used peripheral blood. These receptors were taken from a man aged 60-69 years with COVID-19, enrolled during active disease. Each CDR3 is given with its conserved first and last residue. A D gene is named only where the DNA matches it firmly. The listing skips clone size in some rows; elsewhere it reads once, few, many or a size class.

D: TRBD1
length: 16
V: TRBV28
J: TRBJ2-3
size: once
CDR3: CASSLQGAGSTDTQYF
DNA: TGTGCCAGCAGTTTACAGGGGGCCGGAAGCACAGATACGCAGTATTTT

D: TRBD2
length: 15
V: TRBV2
J: TRBJ2-1
size: -
CDR3: CASSPEAGGPNEQFF
DNA: TGTGCCAGCAGCCCAGAGGCGGGAGGGCCAAATGAGCAGTTCTTC

D: -
length: 17
V: TRBV2
J: TRBJ2-5
size: -
CDR3: CASSEGNKGRGQETQYF
DNA: TGTGCCAGCAGTGAAGGAAACAAGGGGCGGGGCCAGGAGACCCAGTACTTC

D: TRBD2
length: 16
V: TRBV6-2/TRBV6-3
J: TRBJ2-2
size: -
CDR3: CASSFPLAGLGGELFF
DNA: TGTGCCAGCAGTTTCCCCCTAGCGGGATTGGGCGGGGAGCTGTTTTTT

D: TRBD1
length: 20
V: TRBV5-1
J: TRBJ1-4
size: once
CDR3: CASSFVPDRGPYTPNEKLFF
DNA: TGCGCCAGCAGCTTCGTACCAGACAGGGGGCCGTATACCCCAAATGAAAAACTGTTTTTT

D: TRBD1
length: 14
V: TRBV7-3
J: TRBJ2-7
size: -
CDR3: CASSSRRGQTEQYF
DNA: TGTGCCAGCAGCTCCCGACGGGGACAGACCGAGCAGTACTTC

D: -
length: 13
V: TRBV30
J: TRBJ1-5
size: -
CDR3: CAWSLERNQPQHF
DNA: TGTGCCTGGAGTTTGGAGAGGAATCAGCCCCAGCATTTT

D: -
length: 14
V: TRBV7-7
J: TRBJ2-3
size: -
CDR3: CASSLSSSTDTQYF
DNA: TGTGCCAGCAGCCTTAGCTCTAGCACAGATACGCAGTATTTT

D: TRBD1
length: 13
V: TRBV28
J: TRBJ1-2
size: -
CDR3: CASSLTGDRGYTF
DNA: TGTGCCAGCAGTCTTACAGGGGATCGGGGCTACACCTTC

D: TRBD1
length: 13
V: TRBV4-1
J: TRBJ1-4
size: -
CDR3: CASSQTGGEKLFF
DNA: TGCGCCAGCAGCCAGACAGGGGGTGAAAAACTGTTTTTT

D: TRBD2
length: 17
V: TRBV7-9
J: TRBJ2-1
size: few
CDR3: CASSPHQREASYNEQFF
DNA: TGTGCCAGCAGCCCCCACCAGCGGGAGGCTTCCTACAATGAGCAGTTCTTC

D: TRBD1
length: 20
V: TRBV27
J: TRBJ1-5
size: -
CDR3: CASSLFWGPGQGRSNQPQHF
DNA: TGTGCCAGCAGTTTATTTTGGGGGCCGGGACAGGGAAGGAGCAATCAGCCCCAGCATTTT

D: TRBD1
length: 17
V: TRBV6-6
J: TRBJ1-5
size: -
CDR3: CASSRPPGQGLSQPQHF
DNA: TGTGCCAGCAGTCGACCTCCGGGACAGGGGTTGAGTCAGCCCCAGCATTTT

D: -
length: 13
V: TRBV5-1
J: TRBJ1-5
size: few
CDR3: CASSSSGNQPQHF
DNA: TGCGCCAGCAGCTCCAGTGGCAATCAGCCCCAGCATTTT

D: -
length: 13
V: TRBV4-2
J: TRBJ2-1
size: -
CDR3: CASSPRQNNEQFF
DNA: TGTGCCAGCAGCCCCAGACAAAACAATGAGCAGTTCTTC

D: -
length: 13
V: TRBV11-2
J: TRBJ1-2
size: -
CDR3: CASSPAGGYGYTF
DNA: TGTGCCAGCAGCCCCGCCGGCGGCTATGGCTACACCTTC

D: -
length: 13
V: TRBV19
J: TRBJ1-5
size: -
CDR3: CASSIEQGQPQHF
DNA: TGTGCCAGTAGTATCGAACAGGGTCAGCCCCAGCATTTT